This is a list of T cell receptor beta chains from one sample in a study of cytomegalovirus exposure and HLA in healthy donors. Profiling relied on immunoSEQ multiplex PCR, and the TCRdb table lists in-frame clones only, not all of them. The table includes 210,000 or so clones, around 76% detected once. Sequencing used PBMCs. The receptors come from a young man in good health and CMV-seronegative. Each CDR3 is given with its conserved first and last residue. The order of the fields is D gene, clone size, J gene, V gene, CDR3 DNA, CDR3 protein. D genes are given only for firm matches. Clone size is given for some rows only: seen once, a few or many times, or a class if the clone is expanded.

>TRBD1|.|TRBJ1-1|TRBV28
TGTGCCAGCAGCCAATCGGACAGGGGGGTCTTAGCTGAAGCTTTCTTT
CASSQSDRGVLAEAFF
>TRBD1|.|TRBJ1-2|TRBV7-2
TGTGCCAGCAGCTTAGGGGACAGGGTGGCTGGCTACACCTTC
CASSLGDRVAGYTF
>.|.|TRBJ1-2|TRBV2
TGTGCCAGCGTATCTACCGGGACACCAAACTATGGCTACACCTTC
CASVSTGTPNYGYTF
>.|.|TRBJ1-1|TRBV5-1
TGCGCCAGCTCCCTTCAGGGATCTTCCAGCACTGAAGCTTTCTTT
CASSLQGSSSTEAFF
>TRBD2|.|TRBJ2-7|TRBV18
TGTGCCAGCTCACCAGGAGCGGGGGCCTACGAGCAGTACTTC
CASSPGAGAYEQYF
>.|few|TRBJ2-1|TRBV7-8
TGTGCCAGCAGCTTACCTGTCAGGGGGGATGAGCAGTTCTTC
CASSLPVRGDEQFF
>TRBD1|.|TRBJ2-1|TRBV2
TGTGCCAGCAGCCCGACAGGGGGGGAGTACAATGAGCAGTTCTTC
CASSPTGGEYNEQFF
>.|.|TRBJ2-5|TRBV7-8
TGTGCCAGCAGCTTAGGGCAGGCAAGTCAAGAGACCCAGTACTTC
CASSLGQASQETQYF
>TRBD2|.|TRBJ2-7|TRBV29-1
TGCAGCGTTGAAGCTAGGGGCGCGGGAGGGCCTTTCGAGCAGTACTTC
CSVEARGAGGPFEQYF
>.|.|TRBJ1-6|TRBV5-4
TGTGCCAGCAGCTCGACGAGAAGGACAGAACGCGAGTCACCCCTCCACTTT
CASSSTRRTERESPLHF
>TRBD2|.|TRBJ2-7|TRBV2
TGTGCCAGCGGACCAGCGGGAGTGCACGAGCAGTACTTC
CASGPAGVHEQYF
>TRBD1|.|TRBJ2-7|TRBV7-9
TGTGCCAGCAGTACCTCAGGGACAGGGGGCTACGAGCAGTACTTC
CASSTSGTGGYEQYF
>TRBD2|.|TRBJ2-5|TRBV6-5
TGTGCCAGTCGGCTAGCGGGAGCTCAAGAGACCCAGTACTTC
CASRLAGAQETQYF
>TRBD2|.|TRBJ2-3|TRBV5-4
TGTGCCAGCAGCTTGGCAGGCGGGAGAACGAATACGCAGTATTTT
CASSLAGGRTNTQYF
>TRBD1|once|TRBJ1-6|TRBV5-1
TGCGCCAGCAGCGGGACAGGGGGCAATTCACCCCTCCACTTT
CASSGTGGNSPLHF
>.|.|TRBJ1-2|TRBV6-5
TGTGCCAGCAGTCCTACAGGGCTCAATGGCTACACCTTC
CASSPTGLNGYTF
>TRBD2|.|TRBJ2-1|TRBV9
TGTGCCAGCAGCGTAGAGGGGACTAGCGGGATGGGGTACAATGAGCAGTTCTTC
CASSVEGTSGMGYNEQFF
>.|.|TRBJ2-1|TRBV5-4
TGTGCCAGCAGCCTAGGCGACTACAATGAGCAGTTCTTC
CASSLGDYNEQFF
>TRBD2|once|TRBJ2-1|TRBV29-1
TGCAGCGTTGGCGGGAGCGGTCCACATGAGCAGTTCTTC
CSVGGSGPHEQFF
>TRBD2|.|TRBJ2-3|TRBV6-5
TGTGCCAGCAGTTACTCCACTAGCGGGACCGAGTATTTT
CASSYSTSGTEYF
>TRBD1|.|TRBJ2-7|TRBV27
TGTGCCAGCAGTGTAACCGGGACAGGGACCTACGAGCAGTACTTC
CASSVTGTGTYEQYF
>.|once|TRBJ1-3|TRBV2
TGTGCCAGCAGCGAAAGACTGGCTGGAAACACCATATATTTT
CASSERLAGNTIYF
>.|.|TRBJ2-5|TRBV7-9
TGTGCCAGCAGCTCGACCCGGACTCCTGAAGAGACCCAGTACTTC
CASSSTRTPEETQYF
>.|.|TRBJ2-7|TRBV28
TGTGCTACCGCGGCGGGTGGGCTCGGCGAGCAGTACTTC
CATAAGGLGEQYF
>TRBD2|.|TRBJ2-1|TRBV7-9
TGTGCCAGCAGCTTAGAGACTAGCGGGAGGCTGTACAATGAGCAGTTCTTC
CASSLETSGRLYNEQFF
>.|.|TRBJ2-7|TRBV28
TGTGCCAGCAGTTCACTGGACAGATACGAGCAGTACTTC
CASSSLDRYEQYF
>TRBD2|.|TRBJ2-5|TRBV7-2
TGTGCCAGCAGCTTAGCGCGTCTAGCGGGAGCGGAGACCCAGTACTTC
CASSLARLAGAETQYF
>.|.|TRBJ2-7|TRBV5-6
TGTGCCAGCAGCACTGGACAGATCTACGAGCAGTACTTC
CASSTGQIYEQYF
>TRBD2|few|TRBJ2-3|TRBV7-9
TGTGCCAGCAGCTTTAGGGAGGAACTAGCGGTCACAGATACGCAGTATTTT
CASSFREELAVTDTQYF
>TRBD2|.|TRBJ2-3|TRBV4-2
TGTGCCAGCAGCCGCGGGACTAGCGGGAGGGCCGAGGATACGCAGTATTTT
CASSRGTSGRAEDTQYF